This T cell receptor (beta chain) was sequenced in a study of blood T cell repertoires in COVID-19. The ends were cut back, 0 bases at V and 3 bases at J, with 11 bases in the middle. In germline, CDR1 is KGHSH, CDR2 LQKENI. This CDR3 contains 15 residues. Repertoires were generated with immunoSEQ multiplex PCR, while TCRdb's copy carries only in-frame clones and drops some. Of about 200,000 clones detected, about 90% appear once; the ten largest clones hold approximately 8.1%. This TCR was recovered from a woman aged 18-29 years who had recovered from COVID-19. The material sequenced was PBMCs or T cells enriched from blood (not recorded which). The V gene is TRBV18, the J gene TRBJ1-1; D is possibly TRBD1 (6 bases). The CDR3 coding sequence is TGTGCCAGCTCACCACCCGGGACAAAGGACACTGAAGCTTTCTTT. The encoded protein is CASSPPGTKDTEAFF.